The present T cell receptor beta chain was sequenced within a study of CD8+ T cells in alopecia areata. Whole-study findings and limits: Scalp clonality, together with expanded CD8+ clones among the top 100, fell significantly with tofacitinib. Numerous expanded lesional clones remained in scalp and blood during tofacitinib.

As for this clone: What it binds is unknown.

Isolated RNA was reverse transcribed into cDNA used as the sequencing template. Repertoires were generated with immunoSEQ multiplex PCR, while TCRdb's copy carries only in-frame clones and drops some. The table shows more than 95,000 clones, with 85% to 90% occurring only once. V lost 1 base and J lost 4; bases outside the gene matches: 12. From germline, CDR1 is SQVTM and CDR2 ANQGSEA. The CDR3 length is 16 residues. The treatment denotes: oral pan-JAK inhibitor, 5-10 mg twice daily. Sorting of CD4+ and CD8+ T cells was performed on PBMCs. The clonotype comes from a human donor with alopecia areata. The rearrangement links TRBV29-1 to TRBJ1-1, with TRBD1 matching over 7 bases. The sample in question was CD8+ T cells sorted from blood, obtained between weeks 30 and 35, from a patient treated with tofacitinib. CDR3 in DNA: TGCAGCGTTGAAGGGGGACCTGACAGGGTTATCACTGAAGCTTTCTTT. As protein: CSVEGGPDRVITEAFF.